This T cell receptor (beta chain) was captured by sequencing in a study of beta chain features in type 1 diabetes (dated 2018 in TCRdb). The study in broad terms: Mean age, gender distribution, total cell number and subset yield were not different between patients and healthy donors. A total of around 100 million sorted cells were examined across all samples, and RNA yield correlated strongly with the number of cells per subset. The study compared the TCRB repertoires of sorted circulating CD4+ T cell subsets in recently diagnosed type 1 diabetes patients with those in matched healthy donors. Regulatory and stem cell-like memory subsets were obtained from only 8 patients and roughly 8 healthy donors, while naive and central memory subsets were obtained from all 28 donors.

Each donor gave one peripheral blood draw, approximately 110 mL on average, collected into heparinised tubes. A BD FACSAria II was used to sort naive, central memory, regulatory and stem cell-like memory CD4+ T cells with a panel that included CD45RO, CCR7, CD25, CD127, CD95 and CD27. A purity above 98% was achieved for all sorted populations. PBMCs were isolated right away by Lymphoprep density gradient centrifugation and were stained directly, without culture. So that batch effects would be minimized, each experiment stained and sorted samples in pairs, pairing one healthy donor with one patient. The paper as a whole reports these results and caveats: Type 1 diabetes patients showed a moderate but significant shortening of TCRB CDR3 length in all four CD4+ subsets. Because cDNA rather than genomic DNA was sequenced, highly expressing activated cells could have been over-represented, although no difference in activation and CD3 levels was found between groups. Fewer insertions and more nucleotide deletions at VDJ recombination sites were observed in patients with type 1 diabetes, implying thymic rearrangement abnormalities. Naive, central memory and regulatory TCRB repertoires appeared to be more alike among patients than among healthy donors. PCR might favor shorter templates, but patient and control samples were amplified and corrected together, so any skew would affect both groups equally. Only small numbers of individuals were included in the HLA sub-analyses, which left unresolved whether HLA type had any influence on TCRB rearrangement.

The entire isolated RNA was reverse transcribed using the High Capacity cDNA Reverse Transcription Kit, and thus expressed TCRB transcripts were sequenced. Naive, central memory and regulatory T cell samples underwent deep immunoSEQ sequencing, averaging roughly 3.5 million total reads per sample. Sorted cells were lysed in RLT buffer, and RNA was extracted using DNase-treated RNeasy Micro or Mini kits according to cell number. To prevent cross-contamination, every cell subset was processed on its own, while patient and healthy donor samples were processed together. TCRB sequences were amplified from cDNA with the immunoSEQ multiplex PCR, producing 87-bp fragments spanning the CDR3 region. Sequencing of the amplicons was performed on the Illumina HiSeq platform. As for how the authors treated the data: PCR bias was corrected computationally using synthetic template baselines, and reads within Hamming distance 2 were collapsed, with unmergeable singletons discarded. Reads were aligned to IMGT to assign V, D and J genes, CDR3 length, and insertions or deletions at six rearrangement sites. Within each subset, clonotype counts were normalized to sorted cell number, and only after that were true diversity and Gini coefficients computed with the tcR R package. The overlap coefficient, calculated on TCRB nucleotide sequences, was used to quantify repertoire sharing. As a proxy for the pre-selection repertoire, out-of-frame TCRB sequences from naive cells were analyzed. The clones in this table, taken by TCRdb from immuneACCESS, are in-frame only. Not every clone is retained; where verified, under half of the shortfall comes from an unresolved V gene, and the cause of the rest is unknown. Clone size and V and J calls were adopted from that table, with D and trimming inferred from the DNA. Recorded for this sample are 300,000 to 400,000 clones; approximately 11% of them occurred a single time. The ten biggest clones cover about 0.015% of the sample.

This clone was counted a few times. Its antigen is not yet known. No base quality values were provided; no much bigger clone lies one nucleotide off. This TCR was sampled from a woman aged 30 to 39 in good health. The sequenced sample consisted of naive CD4+ T cells from blood. Reading the label with the study, this specimen's cell subset or site is: true naive CD4+ T cells.

The CDR3 protein sequence reads: CASSPLGQGRNEQFF. The nucleotide sequence reads as follows: TGTGCCAGCTCACCACTAGGACAGGGTAGAAATGAGCAGTTCTTC. In this chain, TRBV18 is recombined with TRBJ2-1, and TRBD1 matches 8 of the central bases. CDR1 and CDR2 (KGHSH, LQKENI) derive from the germline V gene. Relative to germline, V is missing 1 base and J is missing 7 bases, with 6 bases of the junction outside any gene match. Its CDR3 holds 15 amino acids, cysteine through phenylalanine. CDR3 DNA is the only sequence kept; it has 45 bases, read in frame from the first base.